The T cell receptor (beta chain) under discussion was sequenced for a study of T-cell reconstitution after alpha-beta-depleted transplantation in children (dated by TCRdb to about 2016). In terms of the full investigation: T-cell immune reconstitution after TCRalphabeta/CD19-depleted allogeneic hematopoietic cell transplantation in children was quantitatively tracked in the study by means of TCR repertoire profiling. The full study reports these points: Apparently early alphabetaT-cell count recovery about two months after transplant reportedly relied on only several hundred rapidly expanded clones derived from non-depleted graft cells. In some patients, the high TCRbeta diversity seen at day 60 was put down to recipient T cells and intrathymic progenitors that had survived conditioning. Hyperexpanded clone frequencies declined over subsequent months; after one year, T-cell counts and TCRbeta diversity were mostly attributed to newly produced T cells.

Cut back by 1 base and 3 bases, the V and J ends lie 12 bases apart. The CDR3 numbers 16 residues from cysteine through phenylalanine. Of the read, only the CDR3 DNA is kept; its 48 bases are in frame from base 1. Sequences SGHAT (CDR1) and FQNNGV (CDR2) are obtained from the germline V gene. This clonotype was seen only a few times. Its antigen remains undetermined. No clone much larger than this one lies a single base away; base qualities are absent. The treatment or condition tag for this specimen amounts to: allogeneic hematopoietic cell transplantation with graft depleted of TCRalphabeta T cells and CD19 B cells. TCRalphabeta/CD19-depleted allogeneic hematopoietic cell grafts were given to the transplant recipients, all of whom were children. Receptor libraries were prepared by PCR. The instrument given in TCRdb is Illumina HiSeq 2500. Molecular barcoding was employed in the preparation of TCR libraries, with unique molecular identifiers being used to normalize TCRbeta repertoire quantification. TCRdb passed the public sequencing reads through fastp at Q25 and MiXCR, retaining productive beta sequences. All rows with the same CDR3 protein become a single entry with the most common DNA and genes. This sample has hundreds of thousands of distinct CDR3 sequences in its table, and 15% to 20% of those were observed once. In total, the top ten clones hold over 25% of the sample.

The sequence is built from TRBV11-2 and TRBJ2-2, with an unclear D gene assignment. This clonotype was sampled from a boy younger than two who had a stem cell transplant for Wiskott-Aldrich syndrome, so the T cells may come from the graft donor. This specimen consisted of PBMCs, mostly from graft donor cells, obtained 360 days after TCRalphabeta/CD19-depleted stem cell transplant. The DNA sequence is TGTGCCAGCAGCTTAGGCCGTCGGGTTTACACCGGGGAGCTGTTTTTT. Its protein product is CASSLGRRVYTGELFF. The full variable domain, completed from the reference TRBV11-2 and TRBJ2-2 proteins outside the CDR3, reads EAGVAQSPRYKIIEKRQSVAFWCNPISGHATLYWYQQILGQGPKLLIQFQNNGVVDDSQLPKDRFSAERLKGVDSTLKIQPAKLEDSAVYLCASSLGRRVYTGELFFGEGSRLTVL.